This TCR beta chain was obtained from a study of blood T cells in healthy people across ages. Whole-study findings and limits: The long-lived group displayed more naive CD4+ cells, plus higher diversity, than the aged donors did. Roughly linear age-related decline in beta diversity appeared, significant by age 40.

V dropped 8 bases and J dropped 6 bases, with 16 bases sitting between them. The CDR3 covers 13 residues. From germline, CDR1 is SGHTA and CDR2 FQGNSA. As for this clonotype: What it binds is not known.

Primers used in a second PCR of about 7 to 12 cycles were a sample-barcoded 5' primer and a J-beta primer mix. Tags on each cDNA molecule came from a template-switch adaptor with 12 random nucleotides. TCRdb re-called the 5' RACE reads with MiXCR, one entry per CDR3 protein. Among hundreds of thousands of distinct CDR3 sequences listed, around 50% were seen once. The receptor was isolated from a man aged 35 to 55 in good health. Material for sequencing was blood. The chain carries TRBV7-2 and TRBJ1-2; the D is unclear. The CDR3 coding sequence is TGTGCCAGCCACCCCGGAGACTTAAATGGCTACACCTTC. Translated, it gives CASHPGDLNGYTF.